Below, one TCR beta chain is given with its context. The target antigen is unknown. Specified treatment: roughly ten-day PBMC culture with coronavirus spike peptide pools or control peptides (ViraFEST assay). This record belongs to a study of vaccination and CD4 T cells after COVID-19. Regarding the study as a whole: Only post-vaccination samples contained a median approximately 90% of the reactive clones in convalescent patients.

Germline V gene data show CDR1 as SGHVS and CDR2 as FQNEAQ. CDR3 length: 17 amino acids. The V gene end was trimmed by 0 bases and the J gene end by 5 bases; junction bases not matched to a gene: 7. At the Johns Hopkins FTIC core, DNA taken from cultured CD4+ T cells was sequenced by way of the Oncomine TCR Beta short-read assay. TCRdb re-called the PCR reads with MiXCR, one entry per CDR3 protein. Of more than 10,000 distinct CDR3 sequences detected, more than 70% appear once; the ten largest clones hold about 20%. The chain employs TRBV7-8 and TRBJ2-5, with 12 bases that match TRBD2. This TCR derives from a human donor who had recovered from COVID-19. The material sequenced was CD4+ T cells from blood, cultured in vitro. The DNA of the CDR3 is TGTGCCAGCAGCTTAGCGCCTAGCGGGAGGGCCTGGGAGACCCAGTACTTC. Its protein product is CASSLAPSGRAWETQYF.